This T cell receptor beta chain was recorded in a study of cytomegalovirus exposure and HLA in healthy donors. Study-wide background: Approximately 190 million T cells yielded about 120 million unique TCR beta sequences, as an earlier analysis found.

The study's findings and limits: The only immune exposure information that was available was CMV serostatus. Cytomegalovirus-associated status was assigned to about 170 TCR beta chains.

It was with 60 Vbeta and 13 Jbeta primers that the PCR ran. TCRdb's table, derived via immunoSEQ multiplex PCR, lists solely in-frame clones and lacks some. Seen here are nearly 110,000 clones, about 71% observed once, and the top ten hold about 0.84%. Comments on this clone: Its antigen remains unidentified.

Germline V gene sequence: CDR1 SGHAT, CDR2 FQNNGV. This CDR3 has 15 residues. V lost 5 bases to trimming and J lost 7 bases; unmatched junction nucleotides: 14. The sequenced material came from PBMCs. The origin of this receptor is a boy aged 10-17 years in good health and CMV-seronegative. This chain uses TRBV11-2 with TRBJ2-7; 7 bases match TRBD1. The DNA for the CDR3 is TGTGCCAGCAGCCCCGGGACAGACCCCCTAGGTGAGCAGTACTTC. It specifies CASSPGTDPLGEQYF.